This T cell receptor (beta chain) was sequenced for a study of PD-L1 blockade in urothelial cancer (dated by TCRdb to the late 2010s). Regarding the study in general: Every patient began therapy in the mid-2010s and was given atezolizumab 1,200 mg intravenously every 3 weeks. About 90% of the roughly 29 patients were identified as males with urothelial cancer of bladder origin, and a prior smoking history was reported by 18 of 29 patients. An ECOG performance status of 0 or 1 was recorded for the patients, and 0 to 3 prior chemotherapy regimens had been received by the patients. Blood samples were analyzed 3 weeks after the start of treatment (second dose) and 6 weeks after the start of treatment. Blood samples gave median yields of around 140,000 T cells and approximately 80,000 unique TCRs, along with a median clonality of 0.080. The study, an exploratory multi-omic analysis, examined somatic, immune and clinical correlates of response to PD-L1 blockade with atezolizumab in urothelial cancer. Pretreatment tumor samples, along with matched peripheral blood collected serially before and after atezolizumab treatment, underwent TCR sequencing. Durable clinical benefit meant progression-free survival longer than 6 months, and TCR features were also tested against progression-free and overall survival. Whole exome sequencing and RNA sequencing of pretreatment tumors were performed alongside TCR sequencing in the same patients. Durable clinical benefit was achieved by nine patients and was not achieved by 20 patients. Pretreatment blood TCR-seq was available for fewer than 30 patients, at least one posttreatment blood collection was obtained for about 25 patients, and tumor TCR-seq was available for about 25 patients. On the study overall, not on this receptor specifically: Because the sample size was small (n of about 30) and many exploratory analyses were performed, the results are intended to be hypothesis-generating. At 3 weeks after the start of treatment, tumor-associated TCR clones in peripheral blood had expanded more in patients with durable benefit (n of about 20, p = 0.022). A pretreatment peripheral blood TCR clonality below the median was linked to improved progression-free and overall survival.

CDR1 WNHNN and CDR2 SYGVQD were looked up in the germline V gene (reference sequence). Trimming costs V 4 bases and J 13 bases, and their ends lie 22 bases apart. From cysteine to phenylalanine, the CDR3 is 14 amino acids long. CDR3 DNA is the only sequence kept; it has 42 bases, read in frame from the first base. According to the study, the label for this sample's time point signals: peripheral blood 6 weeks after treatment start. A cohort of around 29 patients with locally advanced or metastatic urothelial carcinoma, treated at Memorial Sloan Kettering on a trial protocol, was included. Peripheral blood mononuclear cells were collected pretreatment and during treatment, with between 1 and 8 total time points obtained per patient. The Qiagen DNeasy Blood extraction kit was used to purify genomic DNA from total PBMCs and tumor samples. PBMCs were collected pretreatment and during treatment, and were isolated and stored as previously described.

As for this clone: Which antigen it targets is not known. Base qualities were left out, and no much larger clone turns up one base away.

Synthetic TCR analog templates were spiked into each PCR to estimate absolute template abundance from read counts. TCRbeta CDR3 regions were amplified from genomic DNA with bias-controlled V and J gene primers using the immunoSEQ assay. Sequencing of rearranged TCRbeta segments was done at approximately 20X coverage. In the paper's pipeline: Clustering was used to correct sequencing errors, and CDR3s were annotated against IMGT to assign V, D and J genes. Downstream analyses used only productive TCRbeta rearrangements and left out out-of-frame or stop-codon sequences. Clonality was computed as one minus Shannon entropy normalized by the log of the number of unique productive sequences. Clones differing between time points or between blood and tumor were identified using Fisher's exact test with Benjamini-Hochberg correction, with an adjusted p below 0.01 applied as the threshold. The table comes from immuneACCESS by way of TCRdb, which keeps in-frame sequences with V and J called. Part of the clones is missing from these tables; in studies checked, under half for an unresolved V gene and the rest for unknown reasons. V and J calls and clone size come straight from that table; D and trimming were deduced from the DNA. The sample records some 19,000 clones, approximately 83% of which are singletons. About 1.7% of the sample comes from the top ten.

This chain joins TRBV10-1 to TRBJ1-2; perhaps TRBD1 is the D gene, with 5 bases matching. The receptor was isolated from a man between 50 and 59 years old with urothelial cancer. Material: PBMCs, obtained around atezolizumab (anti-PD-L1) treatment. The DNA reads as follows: TGCGCCAGCAGTGGAGGAGGGACCCCCAGGTCTCTCACCTTC. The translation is CASSGGGTPRSLTF.